A single T cell receptor (beta chain) is shown here with its context. The antigen is not known. The data belong to a study of T cell responses to AZD1222 COVID-19 vaccine. Study results and limitations: Rises in breadth and depth of Spike-specific TCRs came after two AZD1222 doses. Clonal diversity may have been underestimated in mostly white British donors. No day 14 peak samples; only post-peak repertoires were characterized. The study reported that nearly half of spike-specific TCRs target unmutated variant regions.

The method was immunoSEQ multiplex PCR; TCRdb's version includes in-frame clones alone and lacks a portion of them. This table holds 250,000 to 300,000 clones, 90% to 95% found once. The germline V gene encodes CDR1 MDHEN and CDR2 SYDVKM. V lost 7 bases and J lost 7, with 26 bases in between. The CDR3 has 17 amino acids. The chain has TRBV28 and TRBJ1-5, with D possibly TRBD1 on 5 matching bases. The source of this sequence is an adult who received the AZD1222 COVID-19 vaccine. The sequences come from peripheral blood, collected 28 days after the second AZD1222 dose. Here the CDR3 reads CASTLGRGRRIKQPQHF. CDR3 nucleotides: TGTGCCAGCACCCTGGGGCGCGGTCGACGGATTAAACAGCCCCAGCATTTT. The entire variable domain, with the rest obtained from reference TRBV28 and TRBJ1-5, is as follows: DVKVTQSSRYLVKRTGEKVFLECVQDMDHENMFWYRQDPGLGLRLIYFSYDVKMKEKGDIPEGYSVSREKKERFSLILESASTNQTSMYLCASTLGRGRRIKQPQHFGDGTRLSIL.